This entry describes one T cell receptor (beta chain). This clone is a singleton in its sample. Its antigen remains undetermined. Per-nucleotide qualities are absent, and no much larger clonotype sits a single base away. This entry comes from a study of T cell responses to AZD1222 COVID-19 vaccine (dated by TCRdb to the early 2020s). Background on the whole study: AZD1222 recipients whose second dose came at about 4 weeks and those whose second dose came at about 12 weeks were combined into one group, since spike-specific TCR depth and breadth did not differ between the two schedules. Trial participants were enrolled by age into subgroups of 18-55, 56-69 and 70-plus years, and around 150, 29 and 61 TCR-sequenced participants, respectively, were included in these subgroups. A total of 230 to 250 trial participants underwent TCR sequencing, of whom some 210 received two doses of AZD1222 and some 26 received two doses of the MenACWY control vaccine. The investigation overall reported the following: Nearly half of unique spike-specific TCRs reportedly recognized epitopes outside regions mutated in the B.1.351 and B.1.1.7 variants. After two AZD1222 doses, both the breadth and the depth of spike-specific TCRs were significantly higher than at day 0 and than in MenACWY recipients. Most participants were white British and females outnumbered males, and the authors suggested that clonal diversity may have been underestimated. Because no day 14 peak-response samples were available, the repertoires could be characterized only after the peak T cell response. The whole spike protein was spanned by vaccine-associated CD4 TCRs, and dominant responses were seen in regions 160-218 and 743-854. Conclusions about previously exposed vaccinees are limited, since just 6 or 7 AZD1222 recipients were seropositive for SARS-CoV-2 at baseline. The 56-69-year group was small, and its depth increase did not reach significance, likely because of low power.

Interpreted using the paper, the time point label stands for: baseline before first vaccination. Samples from vaccinated people were obtained from the UK trials COV001 and COV002, which included a single-blind randomized controlled phase 2/3 trial of AZD1222 (ChAdOx1 nCoV-19) in healthy adults. For TCRbeta chain sequencing, PBMC samples from trial participants were taken at day 0 and at day 28 after the second dose. The CDR3 regions of human TCRbeta chains were subjected to immunosequencing. The authors processed their data as follows. Repertoire TCRs were matched against a reference library of SARS-CoV-2-specific TCRs generated with the MIRA antigen-specificity platform. Breadth was defined as the fraction of unique TCRs that were SARS-CoV-2-associated, and depth was defined as the fraction of total T cells that were SARS-CoV-2-associated. Each spike-specific TCR was assigned to its reactive spike region and to a CD4 or CD8 class using the MIRA data. Log10-transformed breadth and depth values were compared by one-way ANOVA with Sidak's multiple comparisons tests. The table was pulled from immuneACCESS by TCRdb, which kept in-frame rearrangements only. Such tables lose some clones; where checked, under half of the loss comes from unresolved V genes, and the rest has no known cause. Clonal size and the V and J genes are those of that table, whereas D and trimming came from the DNA. The sample table holds roughly 130,000 clones, of which roughly 90% were seen once. The ten top clones hold over 2.5% of the sample.

V loses 4 bases at its end and J loses 0 bases; junction bases beyond the gene matches: 1. Looking up the germline V gene yields CDR1 SGHRS and CDR2 YFSETQ. The CDR3 covers 16 residues, taking in both the cysteine and the phenylalanine. Only the CDR3 part of the read is kept: 48 bases, read in frame from the first base. The origin of this receptor is an adult in good health. The sequenced sample was peripheral blood, obtained on day 0 of AZD1222 vaccination. The chain is assembled from TRBV5-1 and TRBJ2-6, with 10 bases in between that match TRBD1. The CDR3 region has the sequence CASSRDRGSGANVLTF. The DNA sequence is given as TGCGCCAGCAGCCGGGACAGGGGCTCTGGGGCCAACGTCCTGACTTTC. With the rest looked up from the reference TRBV5-1 and TRBJ2-6 genes rather than sequenced, the full variable domain is KAGVTQTPRYLIKTRGQQVTLSCSPISGHRSVSWYQQTPGQGLQFLFEYFSETQRNKGNFPGRFSGRQFSNSRSEMNVSTLELGDSALYLCASSRDRGSGANVLTFGAGSRLTVL.